The 24 T cell receptor beta chains below come from one sample, sequenced in a study of blood T cell repertoires in COVID-19. Method: immunoSEQ multiplex PCR; TCRdb's copy keeps in-frame clones and lacks some. Among 300,000 to 450,000 clones, about 88% were seen once, and the ten largest hold approximately 0.97%. The specimen was PBMCs or T cells enriched from blood (not recorded which). All receptors derive from a woman aged 25-40 years who had been exposed to COVID-19.

This chain uses TRBV28 with TRBJ2-1; 7 bases fit TRBD2. The CDR3 is 16 residues long. Germline V CDR1 and CDR2: MDHEN, SYDVKM. Losses at the gene ends were 3 bases for V and 0 bases for J; bases not matched to a gene: 5. In DNA form, the CDR3 reads TGTGCCAGCAGTTTCGGCGGGGGTAGCTCCTACAATGAGCAGTTCTTC. Its translation is CASSFGGGSSYNEQFF.

This chain uses TRBV5-1 with TRBJ2-7; D is unresolved. V was clipped by 3 bases and J by 1 base, with 8 bases between them. CDR1 SGHRS and CDR2 YFSETQ come from the germline V gene. CDR3 length: 13 amino acids. CDR3 residues: CASSSAPSYEQYF. In nucleotides, the CDR3 is TGCGCCAGCAGCTCCGCGCCGTCCTACGAGCAGTACTTC.

The chain combines TRBV6-6 with TRBJ2-3, with 9 nucleotides matching TRBD2. CDR1 is MNHNY, CDR2 SVGAGI, per germline (reference sequence). This CDR3 is built from 15 residues. The trim removed 2 bases at V and 5 bases at J, leaving 5 bases unmatched. CDR3 sequence: CASSYGAGGRDTQYF. The CDR3 nucleotides read TGTGCCAGCAGTTACGGGGCGGGAGGGAGAGATACGCAGTATTTT.

A single count supports this clone. The chain carries TRBV30 and TRBJ1-5, with D maybe TRBD1 (6 bases). There are 15 residues in the CDR3. V dropped 3 bases and J dropped 0 bases, with 12 bases sitting between them. CDR1 and CDR2 (germline): GTSNPN, SVGIG (reference sequence). The CDR3 is CAWRPTGISNQPQHF. CDR3 nucleotide sequence: TGTGCCTGGAGGCCAACAGGGATTAGCAATCAGCCCCAGCATTTT.

This rearrangement joins TRBV6-2 or TRBV6-3 to TRBJ1-5; the D is unclear. The CDR3 sequence is 14 residues long. Trimming took 6 bases from V and 4 from J, leaving 13 bases between them. Germline loops: CDR1 MNHEY, CDR2 SVGEGT. CDR3 loop: CASSPAGINQPQHF. The CDR3 DNA sequence: TGTGCCAGCAGCCCCGCAGGCATAAATCAGCCCCAGCATTTT.

The rearrangement joins TRBV7-9 to TRBJ1-2; D is unresolved. The CDR3 spans 15 residues. In germline, CDR1 is SEHNR, CDR2 FQNEAQ (reference sequence). V lost 3 bases, J lost 0 bases, and 11 bases lay in between. In DNA, the CDR3 is TGTGCCAGCAGCTTCCGCGGGGAAGCTAACTATGGCTACACCTTC. The encoded protein is CASSFRGEANYGYTF. Filled out from reference TRBV7-9 and TRBJ1-2, the complete variable domain reads DTGVSQNPRHKITKRGQNVTFRCDPISEHNRLYWYRQTLGQGPEFLTYFQNEAQLEKSRLLSDRFSAERPKGSFSTLEIQRTEQGDSAMYLCASSFRGEANYGYTFGSGTRLTVV.

J is TRBJ2-7 and V is TRBV5-1; 10 bases fit TRBD2. There are 16 residues in the CDR3. Germline trimming cut 0 bases from V and 4 bases from J; bases unmatched to any gene: 7. CDR1 is SGHRS, CDR2 YFSETQ, per germline. CDR3 nucleotides: TGCGCCAGCAGCTTGGGGCTAGCGGGAGCCCCGTACGAGCAGTACTTC. Translation: CASSLGLAGAPYEQYF. Looking up the rest from reference TRBV5-1 and TRBJ2-7 gives the full variable domain: KAGVTQTPRYLIKTRGQQVTLSCSPISGHRSVSWYQQTPGQGLQFLFEYFSETQRNKGNFPGRFSGRQFSNSRSEMNVSTLELGDSALYLCASSLGLAGAPYEQYFGPGTRLTVT.

The V gene is TRBV18, the J gene TRBJ2-7; no firm D call. The CDR3 sequence is 16 residues long. Germline-derived CDR1 and CDR2 are KGHSH and LQKENI. Trimming shortened V by 0 bases and J by 2 bases, and 14 bases separated the two germline ends. CDR3 DNA sequence: TGTGCCAGCTCACCACCACTCGCGGAGAAAACCTACGAGCAGTACTTC. It specifies CASSPPLAEKTYEQYF.

The chain employs TRBV2 and TRBJ1-5; 8 bases agree with TRBD1. The trim removed 3 bases at V and 4 bases at J, leaving 8 bases unmatched. The CDR3 is 16 amino acids. The germline V gene encodes CDR1 SNHLY and CDR2 FYNNEI. This CDR3 reads CASSDEPGQGNQPQHF. The CDR3 DNA reads as TGTGCCAGCAGTGACGAACCAGGACAGGGAAATCAGCCCCAGCATTTT.

The CDR3 DNA sequence: TGTGCCAGCAGTTTAGAGGGCCCTATGAACACCGGGGAGCTGTTTTTT. Translation: CASSLEGPMNTGELFF. The chain has TRBV2 and TRBJ2-2; TRBD2 is a possible D gene (5 bases). CDR1 SNHLY and CDR2 FYNNEI come from the germline V gene. CDR3 size: 16 residues. V lost 5 bases and J lost 1, with 14 bases in between.

The CDR3 sequence: CASSSQGGPNQPQHF. CDR3 in DNA: TGTGCCAGCTCATCTCAGGGAGGGCCCAATCAGCCCCAGCATTTT. This chain uses TRBV18 with TRBJ1-5; D possibly corresponds to TRBD1 (5 bases). The ends were cut back, 5 bases at V and 3 bases at J, with 14 bases in the middle. Germline CDR1 and CDR2: KGHSH and LQKENI. The CDR3 covers 15 residues.

This chain links TRBV28 with TRBJ2-3; 9 bases line up with TRBD2. This CDR3 comprises 15 residues. The germline V gene encodes CDR1 MDHEN and CDR2 SYDVKM. Trimming at V came to 3 bases and at J to 5 bases, leaving 6 bases not matched to a gene. DNA of the CDR3: TGTGCCAGCAGTTTTCCAGCGGGAGGCGTAGATACGCAGTATTTT. Translation: CASSFPAGGVDTQYF.

The genes are TRBV7-3 and TRBJ2-2; D might be TRBD1 (6 bases). Per germline, CDR1 SGHTA and CDR2 FQGTGA. Trimming shortened V by 1 base and J by 2 bases, and 8 bases separated the two germline ends. CDR3 size: 15 residues. CDR3 coding DNA: TGTGCCAGCAGCTTAAGCAGGGGAAACACCGGGGAGCTGTTTTTT. It specifies CASSLSRGNTGELFF.

This clone has only one observation. The rearrangement links TRBV10-2 to TRBJ2-3; perhaps TRBD2 as D (5 bases). The CDR3 length is 15 residues. V was shortened by 4 bases and J by 2 bases, with 13 bases between the two germline ends. Germline loops: CDR1 WSHSY, CDR2 SAAADI. In nucleotides, the CDR3 is TGCGCCAGCAGTGCGGAAACGGGGTCCACAGATACGCAGTATTTT. It is translated as CASSAETGSTDTQYF.

The chain employs TRBV27 and TRBJ2-2; 9 nucleotides match TRBD2. Per germline, CDR1 MNHEY and CDR2 SMNVEV (reference sequence). With 6 bases clipped from V and 6 bases from J, the junction kept 5 bases outside the gene matches. The CDR3 runs to 14 residues. CDR3 nucleotide sequence: TGTGCCAGCAGGGTAGCGGGAGTCGCCGGGGAGCTGTTTTTT. It specifies CASRVAGVAGELFF.

The chain uses TRBV7-9 and TRBJ2-5; 8 positions agree with TRBD2. CDR3 size: 16 residues. Per germline, CDR1 SEHNR and CDR2 FQNEAQ (reference sequence). V shed 3 bases and J 2 bases; nucleotides not matched to a gene: 8. The CDR3 nucleotides read TGTGCCAGCAGCTTTCTAGCGGGCAAAACTCAAGAGACCCAGTACTTC. This encodes CASSFLAGKTQETQYF.

The rearrangement uses TRBV28 and TRBJ2-7, with D hard to call. V dropped 4 bases and J dropped 4 bases, with 17 bases sitting between them. The germline CDR1 and CDR2 sequences are MDHEN and SYDVKM. The CDR3 loop spans 15 amino acids. This chain's CDR3 is CASSSSLGGRYEQYF. CDR3 coding DNA: TGTGCCAGCAGTTCCTCCCTCGGCGGTAGATACGAGCAGTACTTC.

This clone was observed once. This chain joins TRBV28 and TRBJ1-1, with unresolved D. The CDR3 has 12 residues. V was clipped by 6 bases and J by 6 bases, with 11 bases between them. Germline lookup yields CDR1 MDHEN and CDR2 SYDVKM. The CDR3 reads CASSIRGAEAFF. CDR3 DNA sequence: TGTGCCAGCAGCATCAGAGGTGCTGAAGCTTTCTTT.

This clone was observed once. The V and J genes are TRBV4-1 and TRBJ1-3, with D uncertain. The V end lost 4 bases, the J end lost 4 bases, and 11 bases lay between the germline ends. Germline CDR1 and CDR2: MGHRA and YSYEKL. The CDR3 contains 14 residues. CDR3: CASSPPGEGNTIYF. CDR3 sequence (DNA): TGCGCCAGCAGCCCTCCCGGGGAAGGAAACACCATATATTTT.

This clone was counted once. This chain links TRBV4-1 with TRBJ2-2; 11 bases are shared with TRBD2. Germline CDR1 MGHRA, CDR2 YSYEKL. V shed 4 bases and J 5 bases; nucleotides not matched to a gene: 6. The CDR3 length is 16 residues. The DNA of the CDR3 is TGCGCCAGCAGCCTATCGACTAGCGGGATGACCGGGGAGCTGTTTTTT. Protein sequence: CASSLSTSGMTGELFF.

The gene calls are TRBV3-1 (or the pseudogene TRBV3-2) and TRBJ1-1, with TRBD1 as a possible D gene (5 bases). Trimming cost V 2 bases and J 8 bases, with 9 bases left between them. The CDR3 has 12 residues. Germline-derived CDR1 and CDR2 are LGHDT and YNNKEL (reference sequence). CDR3 in DNA: TGTGCCAGCAGCCAACAGACAGAGGAAGCTTTCTTT. It translates to CASSQQTEEAFF.

The chain couples TRBV30 to TRBJ1-6; D possibly corresponds to TRBD1 (6 bases). The length of the CDR3 is 16 residues. Trimming removed 0 bases at V and 14 bases at J, with 23 bases between. Germline V gene sequence: CDR1 GTSNPN, CDR2 SVGIG (reference sequence). The CDR3 bases are TGTGCCTGGAGTGTAGGGAGGGGCCAACTCGGGGACACCCTCCACTTT. Residues: CAWSVGRGQLGDTLHF. The whole variable domain, remainder taken from reference TRBV30 and TRBJ1-6, is SQTIHQWPATLVQPVGSPLSLECTVEGTSNPNLYWYRQAAGRGLQLLFYSVGIGQISSEVPQNLSASRPQDRQFILSSKKLLLSDSGFYLCAWSVGRGQLGDTLHFGNGTRLTVT.

The CDR3 spells CASSQEHSWNSPLHF. In DNA, the CDR3 is TGTGCCAGCAGCCAAGAACACAGTTGGAATTCACCCCTCCACTTT. The rearrangement uses TRBV3-1 (or the pseudogene TRBV3-2) and TRBJ1-6; D remains ambiguous. V shed 0 bases and J shed 7 bases, with 10 bases lying between them. Germline loops: CDR1 LGHDT, CDR2 YNNKEL (reference sequence). This CDR3 spans 15 amino acids.

V gene TRBV12-3 or TRBV12-4 combines with J gene TRBJ2-5; 7 nucleotides match TRBD2. This CDR3 contains 13 residues. With V trimmed by 6 bases and J by 5 bases, 6 bases remained unmatched. In nucleotides, the CDR3 is TGTGCCAGCAGGGGAGGGGATGGCGAGACCCAGTACTTC. It is translated as CASRGGDGETQYF.